The 4 T cell receptor beta chains in this list originate from one sample, sequenced in a study of cytomegalovirus exposure and HLA in healthy donors (TCRdb year 2017). Library generation was performed with the immunoSEQ multiplex PCR assay. Here the immuneACCESS table is served through TCRdb, limited to in-frame sequences with V and J called. Missing clones are a known gap in these copies; in checked studies unresolved V genes cover under half, and the rest lacks a known reason. Within this sample are some 170,000 clones, with about 86% of them counted one time only. About 2.3% of the sample is taken by the ten largest. The sample taken for sequencing was PBMCs. These receptors were collected from a woman under 30 in good health and CMV-seronegative.

This chain joins TRBV4-1 and TRBJ1-2, with 8 bases that match TRBD1. Trimming took 3 bases from V and 8 from J; bases not matched to a gene: 11. The CDR3 is made up of 15 amino acids. Germline V gene lookup returns CDR1 MGHRA and CDR2 YSYEKL. CDR3 coding DNA: TGCGCCAGCAGCCAGCCGGACAGGGAGGTATTCGGCTACACCTTC. Protein product: CASSQPDREVFGYTF.

The V gene is TRBV6-1, the J gene TRBJ1-2; 9 positions match TRBD1. The V and J ends lost 8 bases and 6 bases, in that order; junction bases with no gene match: 4. This CDR3 comprises 12 residues. In germline, CDR1 is MNHNS, CDR2 SASEGT. The DNA of the CDR3 is TGTGCCAGCCAACAGGGGGCGGATGGCTACACCTTC. Translated, it gives CASQQGADGYTF.

V and J are TRBV27 and TRBJ2-6, with D possibly being TRBD1 (6 bases). V shed 5 bases and J shed 0 bases, with 14 bases lying between them. Germline V lookup: CDR1 MNHEY, CDR2 SMNVEV (reference sequence). The CDR3 loop spans 17 amino acids. The CDR3: CASSRQVTSSGANVLTF. CDR3 sequence (DNA): TGTGCCAGCAGTCGACAGGTGACAAGCTCTGGGGCCAACGTCCTGACTTTC.

This chain's CDR3 is CASSAAGNNQPQHF. The CDR3 DNA is TGTGCCAGCAGCGCTGCAGGGAATAATCAGCCCCAGCATTTT. The chain joins TRBV5-4 to TRBJ1-5; perhaps TRBD1 as D (5 bases). With 4 bases removed from V and 4 bases from J, the gap between germline ends came to 12 bases. CDR1 is SGHNT and CDR2 is YYREEE in the germline V gene (reference sequence). The CDR3 has 14 residues.